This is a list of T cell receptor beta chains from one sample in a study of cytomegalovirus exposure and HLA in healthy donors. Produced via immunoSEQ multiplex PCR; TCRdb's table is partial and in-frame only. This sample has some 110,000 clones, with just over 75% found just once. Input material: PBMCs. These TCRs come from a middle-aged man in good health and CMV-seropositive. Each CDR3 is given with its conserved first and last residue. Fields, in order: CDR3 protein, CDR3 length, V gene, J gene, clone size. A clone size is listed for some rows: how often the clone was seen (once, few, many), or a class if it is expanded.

cdr3_aa: CASSPPESTKNIQYF
cdr3_length: 15
v_call: TRBV18
j_call: TRBJ2-4
clone_size: .

cdr3_aa: CAWELAGNYEQYF
cdr3_length: 13
v_call: TRBV30
j_call: TRBJ2-7
clone_size: .

cdr3_aa: CATSRGYRGSSYEQYF
cdr3_length: 16
v_call: TRBV15
j_call: .
clone_size: .

cdr3_aa: CASSQAGQGSYEQYF
cdr3_length: 15
v_call: TRBV4-1
j_call: TRBJ2-7
clone_size: .

cdr3_aa: CAWSLQQGAGGYTF
cdr3_length: 14
v_call: TRBV30
j_call: TRBJ1-2
clone_size: .

cdr3_aa: CASSRLLGQGDFADGYTF
cdr3_length: 18
v_call: TRBV4-2
j_call: TRBJ1-2
clone_size: .

cdr3_aa: CASSHRGAGELFF
cdr3_length: 13
v_call: TRBV5-4
j_call: TRBJ2-2
clone_size: .

cdr3_aa: CASSARDRLYSGANVLTF
cdr3_length: 18
v_call: TRBV2
j_call: TRBJ2-6
clone_size: .

cdr3_aa: CASSQKLRGGGEQFF
cdr3_length: 15
v_call: TRBV4-2
j_call: TRBJ2-1
clone_size: .

cdr3_aa: CASSEGTHGYNEQFF
cdr3_length: 15
v_call: TRBV4-2
j_call: TRBJ2-1
clone_size: .

cdr3_aa: CASSPWDRGMNTEAFF
cdr3_length: 16
v_call: TRBV7-9
j_call: TRBJ1-1
clone_size: .

cdr3_aa: CASSQGTGSSYNSPLHF
cdr3_length: 17
v_call: TRBV5-6
j_call: TRBJ1-6
clone_size: few

cdr3_aa: CASSFWGEETQYF
cdr3_length: 13
v_call: TRBV7-7
j_call: TRBJ2-5
clone_size: .

cdr3_aa: CASRETGTTAFF
cdr3_length: 12
v_call: TRBV7-9
j_call: TRBJ1-1
clone_size: .

cdr3_aa: CASSYTATNEKLFF
cdr3_length: 14
v_call: TRBV6-5
j_call: TRBJ1-4
clone_size: .

cdr3_aa: CASSFKGDYQPQHF
cdr3_length: 14
v_call: TRBV19
j_call: TRBJ1-5
clone_size: .

cdr3_aa: CASSSDGAVTDTQYF
cdr3_length: 15
v_call: TRBV7-9
j_call: TRBJ2-3
clone_size: .

cdr3_aa: CASSYSTGRSEKLFF
cdr3_length: 15
v_call: TRBV6-5
j_call: TRBJ1-4
clone_size: .

cdr3_aa: CASSPTGTSFWEQYF
cdr3_length: 15
v_call: TRBV6-6
j_call: TRBJ2-7
clone_size: .

cdr3_aa: CASSPLDRDGYYEQYF
cdr3_length: 16
v_call: TRBV5-6
j_call: TRBJ2-7
clone_size: .

cdr3_aa: CASSAWPSGVTGELFF
cdr3_length: 16
v_call: TRBV19
j_call: TRBJ2-2
clone_size: .

cdr3_aa: CASSPHVTTNEKLFF
cdr3_length: 15
v_call: TRBV6-6
j_call: TRBJ1-4
clone_size: once

cdr3_aa: CASSPQGAGTEAFF
cdr3_length: 14
v_call: TRBV7-8
j_call: TRBJ1-1
clone_size: .

cdr3_aa: CASSQAVVDGYTF
cdr3_length: 13
v_call: TRBV4-2
j_call: TRBJ1-2
clone_size: .

cdr3_aa: CASSVQGTKNSQYF
cdr3_length: 14
v_call: TRBV5-6
j_call: TRBJ2-4
clone_size: .

cdr3_aa: CASSLRAGAQFF
cdr3_length: 12
v_call: TRBV11-3
j_call: TRBJ2-1
clone_size: .

cdr3_aa: CSAYYRETQYF
cdr3_length: 11
v_call: TRBV20-1
j_call: TRBJ2-5
clone_size: .

cdr3_aa: CASSFGTSGQGGRSYEQYF
cdr3_length: 19
v_call: TRBV27
j_call: TRBJ2-7
clone_size: once

cdr3_aa: CASSLAGLAGGRTGELFF
cdr3_length: 18
v_call: TRBV28
j_call: TRBJ2-2
clone_size: .

cdr3_aa: CASSVAGGGTDTQYF
cdr3_length: 15
v_call: TRBV19
j_call: TRBJ2-3
clone_size: .

cdr3_aa: CASSVVRGGYTF
cdr3_length: 12
v_call: TRBV9
j_call: TRBJ1-2
clone_size: .

cdr3_aa: CASSPRGHPLEQYF
cdr3_length: 14
v_call: TRBV9
j_call: .
clone_size: few

cdr3_aa: CASNPWGGRGAEQFF
cdr3_length: 15
v_call: TRBV7-2
j_call: TRBJ2-1
clone_size: .

cdr3_aa: CASRFRGGETQYF
cdr3_length: 13
v_call: TRBV11-3
j_call: TRBJ2-5
clone_size: .

cdr3_aa: CASSLDSSGRGARTEAFF
cdr3_length: 18
v_call: TRBV11-3
j_call: TRBJ1-1
clone_size: once

cdr3_aa: CASSLGGPSTEAFF
cdr3_length: 14
v_call: TRBV28
j_call: TRBJ1-1
clone_size: .

cdr3_aa: CASSFQRGSPGSPLHF
cdr3_length: 16
v_call: TRBV6-5
j_call: TRBJ1-6
clone_size: .

cdr3_aa: CASSAGLDEKLFF
cdr3_length: 13
v_call: TRBV18
j_call: TRBJ1-4
clone_size: .

cdr3_aa: CSVERESYEQYF
cdr3_length: 12
v_call: TRBV29-1
j_call: TRBJ2-7
clone_size: .

cdr3_aa: CASRQGQGYYGYTF
cdr3_length: 14
v_call: TRBV5-6
j_call: TRBJ1-2
clone_size: .

cdr3_aa: CSVASEETQYF
cdr3_length: 11
v_call: TRBV29-1
j_call: TRBJ2-5
clone_size: few

cdr3_aa: CASSDAAGGYETQYF
cdr3_length: 15
v_call: TRBV6-1
j_call: TRBJ2-5
clone_size: once

cdr3_aa: CASSQDTSTKNTGELFF
cdr3_length: 17
v_call: TRBV4-2
j_call: TRBJ2-2
clone_size: .

cdr3_aa: CASSSESGTFSTGELFF
cdr3_length: 17
v_call: TRBV5-8
j_call: TRBJ2-2
clone_size: once

cdr3_aa: CASSLLGGESYEQYF
cdr3_length: 15
v_call: TRBV5-6
j_call: .
clone_size: .

cdr3_aa: CASSFNPDSRRGQYF
cdr3_length: 15
v_call: TRBV7-8
j_call: TRBJ2-7
clone_size: .

cdr3_aa: CASSPGYSYEQYF
cdr3_length: 13
v_call: TRBV11-2
j_call: TRBJ2-7
clone_size: .

cdr3_aa: CSAETKEQFF
cdr3_length: 10
v_call: TRBV20-1
j_call: TRBJ2-1
clone_size: once

cdr3_aa: CASSLRGTMNTEAFF
cdr3_length: 15
v_call: TRBV27
j_call: TRBJ1-1
clone_size: .

cdr3_aa: CASSRTGTSGYEQYF
cdr3_length: 15
v_call: TRBV19
j_call: TRBJ2-7
clone_size: .

cdr3_aa: CASSFGLNNSPLHF
cdr3_length: 14
v_call: TRBV7-9
j_call: TRBJ1-6
clone_size: once

cdr3_aa: CASSVIQGSYNEQFF
cdr3_length: 15
v_call: TRBV2
j_call: TRBJ2-1
clone_size: .

cdr3_aa: CASSLRDPPLHF
cdr3_length: 12
v_call: TRBV19
j_call: TRBJ1-6
clone_size: .

cdr3_aa: CASSLEGTGLGEQYF
cdr3_length: 15
v_call: TRBV5-4
j_call: TRBJ2-7
clone_size: .

cdr3_aa: CAWTGTRVGGAGYGYTF
cdr3_length: 17
v_call: TRBV30
j_call: TRBJ1-2
clone_size: .